This is a list of T cell receptor beta chains from one sample in a study of blood T cell repertoires in COVID-19. Sequencing used immunoSEQ multiplex PCR; TCRdb keeps in-frame clones, though not all of them. The sample has more than 300,000 clones, approximately 89% seen once. Sequenced material: peripheral blood. The receptors were gathered from a woman aged 30 to 39 with COVID-19, enrolled during active disease. Both conserved end residues are part of each CDR3. D genes are given only for firm matches. A row's size may be missing; if present it is once, few, many or a size class.

size	V	J	D	length	DNA	CDR3
NA	TRBV19	TRBJ2-3	NA	14	TGTGCCAGTAGTCCCGGCGGGGCCCCCAATACGCAGTATTTT	CASSPGGAPNTQYF
few	TRBV21-1	TRBJ2-5	NA	17	TGTGCCAGCAGCAAAGTTCTTTTTAGGAACAGTCAAGAGACCCAGTACTTC	CASSKVLFRNSQETQYF
NA	TRBV6-4	TRBJ1-6	TRBD1	19	TGTGCCAGCAGTGACGCTAGACTCGGACAGGCTGACTATAATTCACCCCTCCACTTT	CASSDARLGQADYNSPLHF
NA	TRBV15	TRBJ2-7	NA	12	TGTGCCACCAGCTTTTCACACTACGAGCAGTACTTC	CATSFSHYEQYF
NA	TRBV27	TRBJ2-1	NA	13	TGTGCCAGCAGTTCAGTCAACAAGAATGAGCAGTTCTTC	CASSSVNKNEQFF
NA	TRBV19	TRBJ2-1	TRBD1	14	TGTGCCAGTAGTACCGACAGGGTTCTGCATGAGCAGTTCTTC	CASSTDRVLHEQFF
many	TRBV6-4	TRBJ2-1	TRBD2	15	TGTGCCAGCACCAGACTAGCGGGAGGGTCCGATGAGCAGTTCTTC	CASTRLAGGSDEQFF
NA	TRBV27	TRBJ2-7	TRBD2	15	TGTGCCAGCAGTCCCCTGTTACTAGCGGGTGGGGAGCAGTACTTC	CASSPLLLAGGEQYF
NA	TRBV7-2	TRBJ1-2	NA	14	TGTGCCAGCAGCCGTAGATCGGAGGGCTATGGCTACACCTTC	CASSRRSEGYGYTF
NA	TRBV9	TRBJ2-2	TRBD2	18	TGTGCCAGCAGCGTGGGGGATAGCGGGATTCTGGGCACCGGGGAGCTGTTTTTT	CASSVGDSGILGTGELFF
NA	TRBV7-9	TRBJ2-7	TRBD1	13	TGTGCCAGCAGGCCGGGACAGGGCTACGAGCAGTACTTC	CASRPGQGYEQYF
NA	TRBV7-2	TRBJ1-2	TRBD1	17	TGTGCCAGCAGCTTCCCGGGACAGGGCCCGGAGGGCTATGGCTACACCTTC	CASSFPGQGPEGYGYTF
NA	TRBV6-4	TRBJ2-1	TRBD2	15	TGTGCCAGCAGTGAGGGACTAGCGGGAAGGAATGAGCAGTTCTTC	CASSEGLAGRNEQFF
NA	TRBV28	TRBJ2-2	TRBD2	17	TGTGCCAGCAGTTTACTAATAGCGGGAGTGAGAACCGGGGAGCTGTTTTTT	CASSLLIAGVRTGELFF
NA	TRBV4-2	TRBJ2-4	NA	18	TGTGCCAGCAGCCAAGATAAGTTAGGGGTAGGAATCAAAAACATTCAGTACTTC	CASSQDKLGVGIKNIQYF
NA	TRBV6-4	TRBJ2-7	TRBD2	13	TGTGCCAGCAGGCCGGGACTAGCTAGGGAGCAGTACTTC	CASRPGLAREQYF